Listed below are T cell receptor beta chains from one sample, sequenced in a study of blood T cell repertoires in COVID-19. This table comes from immunoSEQ multiplex PCR, and its TCRdb copy is limited to in-frame clones, with some not included. The sample includes about 100,000 clones, more than 90% seen only once; the top ten take 1.5% to 2%. Sequenced material: peripheral blood. Every receptor here comes from a woman between 50 and 59 years old with COVID-19, enrolled during active disease. The CDR3 runs from the conserved cysteine through the conserved F or W. Each record gives: J gene, clone size, V gene, D gene, CDR3 DNA, CDR3 protein. The D gene is left open where the match is weak. Clone size is not always given. Where it is, it says once, few, many or a class for expanded clones.

TRBJ1-2	-	TRBV19	TRBD1	TGTGCCAGTGCGCTGGGACAGGGTTTTAGGGGCTACACCTTC	CASALGQGFRGYTF
TRBJ2-1	few	TRBV4-2	-	TGTGCCAGCAGCCAAGTGGGCAGGGTATTACACAATGAGCAGTTCTTC	CASSQVGRVLHNEQFF
TRBJ1-1	-	TRBV29-1	-	TGCAGCGTTGAGACGGACATAGCTTTCTTT	CSVETDIAFF
TRBJ1-6	-	TRBV19	-	TGTGCCAGTAGTATAAGGGGCTTGGATTCACCCCTCCACTTT	CASSIRGLDSPLHF
TRBJ1-5	-	TRBV5-3	-	TGTGCCAGAAGCTTGGGGAGACAGGCCCAGCATTTT	CARSLGRQAQHF
TRBJ1-2	-	TRBV5-1	TRBD1	TGCGCCAGCTCGGACAGGGGAGGTACCTATGGCTACACCTTC	CASSDRGGTYGYTF
TRBJ1-2	-	TRBV13	TRBD1	TGTGCCAGCAGCCCACGGGACAGGGGAATTGTTAGGGGCGGCTACACCTTC	CASSPRDRGIVRGGYTF
TRBJ2-1	once	TRBV24-1	TRBD2	TGTGCCACCAGTGTAGGTAGCGGGGGGGCCAATGAGCAGTTCTTC	CATSVGSGGANEQFF
TRBJ2-1	-	TRBV7-2	TRBD2	TGTGCCAGCAGCTTCGGGACTAGCGGGGAGATTGAGCAGTTCTTC	CASSFGTSGEIEQFF
TRBJ2-3	-	TRBV6-4	-	TGTGCCAGCAGGGGGCCGATGGCAGATACGCAGTATTTT	CASRGPMADTQYF
TRBJ2-1	-	TRBV6-2/TRBV6-3	-	TGTGCCAGCAGTTACTCGAGGGCAGGGGTAGGGAATGAGCAGTTCTTC	CASSYSRAGVGNEQFF
TRBJ1-1	-	TRBV5-6	TRBD1	TGTGCCAGCAGCACTCCAGGGGGTACCACTGAAGCTTTCTTT	CASSTPGGTTEAFF
TRBJ1-1	once	TRBV30	-	TGTGCCTGGAGTGTACGGGGAGAAGAAGCTTTCTTT	CAWSVRGEEAFF
TRBJ2-7	-	TRBV6-5	-	TGTGCCAGTACGGCGGGCAGCTCATACGAGCAGTACTTC	CASTAGSSYEQYF
TRBJ1-3	-	TRBV28	TRBD1	TGTGCCAGCAGGCCAAGCGGACAGGGGAGGGGAAACACCATATATTTT	CASRPSGQGRGNTIYF
TRBJ2-1	-	TRBV11-2	TRBD2	TGTGCCAGCAGCCGGACTAGCTCCTACAATGAGCAGTTCTTC	CASSRTSSYNEQFF
TRBJ2-3	-	TRBV4-2	-	TGTGCCAGCAGCCTGGGCTTAGATACGCAGTATTTT	CASSLGLDTQYF
TRBJ1-4	-	TRBV27	-	TGTGCCAGCAGTTTTAGTGGGAGTGAAAAACTGTTTTTT	CASSFSGSEKLFF
TRBJ1-2	-	TRBV27	-	TGTGCCAGCATAGCGGGGGCCCCAGACTATGGCTACACCTTC	CASIAGAPDYGYTF
TRBJ1-1	-	TRBV11-2	-	TGTGCCAGCAGCGCCCTCTATAGAGGCCGTGTGAACACTGAAGCTTTCTTT	CASSALYRGRVNTEAFF
TRBJ1-5	-	TRBV12-5	-	TGTGCTAGTGGTTTGTCAGGCAATCAGCCCCAGCATTTT	CASGLSGNQPQHF
TRBJ2-7	-	TRBV11-3	TRBD1	TGTGCCAGCAGCTTGGGGGGGACAGGGAACCTCTACGAGCAGTACTTC	CASSLGGTGNLYEQYF
TRBJ1-6	-	TRBV30	TRBD1	TGTGCCTGGAGGACAGGGGGAAGCTCCTATAATTCACCCCTCCACTTT	CAWRTGGSSYNSPLHF
TRBJ2-7	-	TRBV5-5	-	TGTGCCAGCAGCTTCGCTGTGGGGGGTAATTTGCAGTACTTC	CASSFAVGGNLQYF
TRBJ2-7	-	TRBV6-2/TRBV6-3	-	TGTGCCAGCAGCCCCTACCCGGTAAGCTACGAGCAGTACTTC	CASSPYPVSYEQYF
TRBJ2-1	few	TRBV7-3	-	TGTGCCAGCAGCTCCCCGGGGGACTACAATGAGCAGTTCTTC	CASSSPGDYNEQFF
TRBJ1-5	once	TRBV28	-	TGTGCCAGCAGTTTATATCCCCTCCTGACAGATCCGAGCAATCAGCCCCAGCATTTT	CASSLYPLLTDPSNQPQHF
TRBJ1-3	-	TRBV12-3/TRBV12-4	-	TGTGCCAGCAGTCCCAGGGTGCGTGACACCATATATTTT	CASSPRVRDTIYF
TRBJ1-4	-	TRBV5-1	-	TGCGCCAGCAGCCCCTCTGGAGGATTCGGTGAAAAACTGTTTTTT	CASSPSGGFGEKLFF
TRBJ2-5	once	TRBV3-1/TRBV3-2	-	TGTGCCAGCAGCCAAGCCCGGCTCCGGGGAAGAGAGACCCAGTACTTC	CASSQARLRGRETQYF
TRBJ2-3	-	TRBV19	TRBD1	TGTGCCAGTAGTATAGTCGGGCCGACAGGGGATACGCAGTATTTT	CASSIVGPTGDTQYF
TRBJ1-3	-	TRBV11-2	TRBD1	TGTGCCAGCAAGATCGGGACAGGCCTAATCTCTGGAAACACCATATATTTT	CASKIGTGLISGNTIYF
TRBJ1-6	once	TRBV10-3	-	TGTGCCATAAAGGGGCCTAGCTCCTATAATTCACCCCTCCACTTT	CAIKGPSSYNSPLHF
TRBJ1-6	-	TRBV5-6	-	TGTGCCAGCAGCTTTTTGGGACAATATAATTCACCCCTCCACTTT	CASSFLGQYNSPLHF
TRBJ1-2	-	TRBV3-1/TRBV3-2	-	TGTGCCAGCAGCCAAGCTTTAAAACAGGGCTATGGCTACACCTTC	CASSQALKQGYGYTF
TRBJ1-2	-	TRBV19	-	TGTGCCAGTAGTATTCGCGGGGACTCAGGCTACACCTTC	CASSIRGDSGYTF
TRBJ1-6	-	TRBV3-1/TRBV3-2	-	TGTGCCAGCAGCTCGCGAACAGGGACCGTAGGGTCACCCCTCCACTTT	CASSSRTGTVGSPLHF
TRBJ2-5	-	TRBV5-5	-	TGTGCCAGCAGCGTCACAGGGAATCAGGAGACCCAGTACTTC	CASSVTGNQETQYF